Listed here are 32 T cell receptor beta chains from one sample, sequenced in a study of T cell responses to AZD1222 COVID-19 vaccine (dated by TCRdb to the early 2020s). What this sample's time point label stands for: baseline before first vaccination. The method was the immunoSEQ multiplex PCR assay. TCRdb obtained this table from immuneACCESS and retained in-frame rearrangements with V and J assigned. These tables miss some clones; where compared with another copy, unresolved V genes account for less than half of the shortfall, and the remainder is unexplained. The sample table records some 150,000 clones; about 93% of these occur just once. The ten largest clones add up to more than 8.5% of the sample. Sequenced material: peripheral blood, taken on day 0 of AZD1222 vaccination. The receptors come from an adult in good health.

The CDR3 region is CASSLGLAGDKETQYF. The DNA for the CDR3 is TGTGCCAGCAGCCTGGGACTAGCGGGAGATAAAGAGACCCAGTACTTC. This chain uses TRBV13 with TRBJ2-5; the match to TRBD2 covers 14 bases. V lost 5 bases, J lost 3 bases, and 5 bases stayed unmatched. The CDR3 has 16 amino acids. Germline CDR1 reads PRHDT; CDR2 reads FYEKMQ (reference sequence).

CDR3 DNA sequence: TGTGCCAGCAGCTTGGGGATTGGCACCGGGGAGCTGTTTTTT. Residues: CASSLGIGTGELFF. The rearrangement links TRBV7-3 to TRBJ2-2; D ambiguous. V shed 3 bases and J shed 4 bases, with 9 bases lying between them. Per germline, CDR1 SGHTA and CDR2 FQGTGA. This CDR3 has 14 amino acids.

The CDR3 DNA is TGTGCCAGCGCGATTAGGACTAATGAAAAACTGTTTTTT. Translating gives CASAIRTNEKLFF. This chain links TRBV27 with TRBJ1-4, with D hard to call. The germline CDR1 and CDR2 sequences are MNHEY and SMNVEV (reference sequence). V lost 8 bases and J lost 2, with 9 bases in between. This CDR3 has 13 amino acids. Full variable domain (remainder filled in from reference TRBV27 and TRBJ1-4): EAQVTQNPRYLITVTGKKLTVTCSQNMNHEYMSWYRQDPGLGLRQIYYSMNVEVTDKGDVPEGYKVSRKEKRNFPLILESPSPNQTSLYFCASAIRTNEKLFFGSGTQLSVL.

This clone was found once. This chain joins TRBV29-1 and TRBJ1-1; tentatively, D is TRBD1 (5 bases). The CDR3 contains 12 residues. V lost 6 bases, J lost 3 bases, and 11 bases lay in between. The germline CDR1 and CDR2 sequences are SQVTM and ANQGSEA. The CDR3 nucleotides are TGCAGCGTCAGGGTCCAGGACACTGAAGCTTTCTTT. Its translation is CSVRVQDTEAFF. Supplemented by reference TRBV29-1 and TRBJ1-1, the full variable domain reads SAVISQKPSRDICQRGTSLTIQCQVDSQVTMMFWYRQQPGQSLTLIATANQGSEATYESGFVIDKFPISRPNLTFSTLTVSNMSPEDSSIYLCSVRVQDTEAFFGQGTRLTVV.

The gene calls are TRBV27 and TRBJ2-1, with D perhaps TRBD1 or TRBD2 (6 bases each). The V and J ends lost 7 bases and 6 bases respectively, with 22 bases between them. The V gene's germline CDR1 is MNHEY and CDR2 SMNVEV (reference sequence). The CDR3 totals 16 residues. The DNA of the CDR3 is TGTGCCAGCAACCTCGAGGGGGGTGAAGCCGGCAATGAGCAGTTCTTC. Amino acids: CASNLEGGEAGNEQFF.

The chain is built from TRBV28 and TRBJ1-1; D is undetermined. The CDR3 runs 11 residues. CDR1 MDHEN and CDR2 SYDVKM come from the germline V gene. DNA for the CDR3: TGTGTGAGCGGGGTGAACACTGAAGCTTTCTTT. Encoded protein: CVSGVNTEAFF.

This clone was recorded once. CDR3 DNA: TGTGCCAGCAGCTCCTACCGGGACAGGAACACTGAAGCTTTCTTT. It codes for CASSSYRDRNTEAFF. V is TRBV11-3 and J is TRBJ1-1, with 7 bases that match TRBD1. The germline V gene encodes CDR1 SGHNT and CDR2 YENEEA. The CDR3 is 15 amino acids. Trimming removed 4 bases from V and 1 base from J; junction bases left unmatched: 6.

V usage is TRBV7-6 and J usage is TRBJ1-1, with unresolved D. Germline V lookup: CDR1 SGHVS, CDR2 FNYEAQ. The CDR3 extends over 13 amino acids. V lost 1 base to trimming and J lost 9 bases, with 12 bases between them. This CDR3 reads CASSLDGFGKAFF. Here the CDR3 DNA reads TGTGCCAGCAGCTTAGATGGCTTTGGGAAAGCTTTCTTT.

The rearrangement uses TRBV2 and TRBJ1-5; 7 bases agree with TRBD1. This CDR3 is built from 15 residues. V trimming: 0 bases; J trimming: 3 bases; junction bases outside the gene matches: 2. The germline gives CDR1 SNHLY, CDR2 FYNNEI. The CDR3 reads CASSEAGTVNQPQHF. The CDR3 DNA is TGTGCCAGCAGTGAAGCCGGGACAGTCAATCAGCCCCAGCATTTT.

This chain joins TRBV6-2 or TRBV6-3 and TRBJ1-5, with D uncertain. Looked up from germline, CDR1 is MNHEY and CDR2 is SVGEGT. Trimming removed 1 base at V and 1 base at J, with 2 bases between. The CDR3 has 13 amino acids. The CDR3 sequence: CASSYWSNQPQHF. In DNA form, the CDR3 reads TGTGCCAGCAGTTACTGGAGCAATCAGCCCCAGCATTTT.

This chain joins TRBV4-1 and TRBJ1-3, with TRBD1 matching 7 bases. The CDR3 length is 18 residues. V was clipped by 1 base and J by 1 base; unmatched bases: 10. Germline CDR1 MGHRA, CDR2 YSYEKL. The CDR3 loop reads CASSQGRQGGGSGNTIYF. The CDR3 nucleotides read TGCGCCAGCAGCCAAGGAAGACAGGGAGGAGGATCTGGAAACACCATATATTTT.

The gene calls are TRBV27 and TRBJ1-1; no definite D call. V was trimmed by 2 bases and J by 4 bases, leaving 11 bases between them. This CDR3 has 14 amino acids. Germline values: CDR1 MNHEY, CDR2 SMNVEV (reference sequence). CDR3 in DNA: TGTGCCAGCAGTTTAGGCGGGCTTGTCACTGAAGCTTTCTTT. This sequence encodes CASSLGGLVTEAFF.

This sequence joins TRBV7-9 and TRBJ1-5; D unresolved. The ends were cut back, 8 bases at V and 7 bases at J, with 18 bases in the middle. The CDR3 is 14 amino acids. Germline assignment: CDR1 SEHNR and CDR2 FQNEAQ (reference sequence). The CDR3 here is CASAREGLEQPQHF. CDR3 sequence (DNA): TGTGCCAGCGCTAGGGAGGGTTTAGAACAGCCCCAGCATTTT.

V is TRBV28 and J is TRBJ1-3; 9 nucleotides match TRBD1. Germline values: CDR1 MDHEN, CDR2 SYDVKM. V trimming: 1 base; J trimming: 4 bases; junction bases outside the gene matches: 2. The CDR3 length is 15 residues. The CDR3: CASSLYRGLGNTIYF. CDR3 sequence (DNA): TGTGCCAGCAGTTTATACAGGGGGCTAGGAAACACCATATATTTT.

This chain uses TRBV18 with TRBJ2-6; perhaps D is TRBD1 or TRBD2 (5 bases each). Germline V gene data show CDR1 as KGHSH and CDR2 as LQKENI. V gave up 3 bases and J gave up 1 base, with 7 bases separating them. The CDR3 runs 15 residues. CDR3 protein: CASSPGESGANVLTF. CDR3 DNA: TGTGCCAGCTCACCGGGGGAATCTGGGGCCAACGTCCTGACTTTC.

J is TRBJ1-5 and V is TRBV15, with TRBD1 matching over 7 bases. Germline CDR1 and CDR2: LNHNV and YYDKDF (reference sequence). Losses at the gene ends were 3 bases for V and 12 bases for J; bases not matched to a gene: 8. This CDR3 contains 13 residues. The CDR3 sequence: CATSRRRQGDQHF. Here the CDR3 DNA reads TGTGCCACCAGCAGGCGGAGACAGGGCGACCAGCATTTT.

The chain carries TRBV9 and TRBJ1-3; D gene unclear. CDR1 SGDLS and CDR2 YYNGEE come from the germline V gene. The V end lost 3 bases, the J end lost 4 bases, and 11 bases lay between the germline ends. The CDR3 spans 14 residues. The CDR3 protein is CASSATLGGNTIYF. CDR3 DNA: TGTGCCAGCAGCGCCACCTTAGGAGGAAACACCATATATTTT.

This chain joins TRBV9 and TRBJ2-7; D is unclear. This CDR3 spans 13 amino acids. Trimming pared 4 bases from V and 4 bases from J, leaving 12 bases between. From germline, CDR1 is SGDLS and CDR2 YYNGEE. The CDR3 DNA reads TGTGCCAGCAGCTCAAGCCTTTCTTACGAGCAGTACTTC. As protein: CASSSSLSYEQYF.

This clone came up once. The chain has TRBV5-4 and TRBJ1-1; TRBD1 matches at 7 bases. The CDR3 is 16 amino acids. Germline CDR1 reads SGHNT; CDR2 reads YYREEE (reference sequence). The trim removed 4 bases at V and 0 bases at J, leaving 9 bases unmatched. In DNA, the CDR3 is TGTGCCAGCAGCCGGGACAGCTCCCTTATGAACACTGAAGCTTTCTTT. Translation: CASSRDSSLMNTEAFF.

The chain employs TRBV20-1 and TRBJ2-5, with TRBD1 matching 10 bases. V trimming: 5 bases; J trimming: 5 bases; junction bases outside the gene matches: 20. CDR1 is DFQATT, CDR2 SNEGSKA, per germline (reference sequence). The CDR3 is 18 residues long. Here the CDR3 reads CSAGEVVGQGGLGETQYF. CDR3 DNA: TGCAGTGCTGGTGAGGTTGTTGGACAGGGGGGGCTCGGCGAGACCCAGTACTTC.

The rearrangement joins TRBV5-1 to TRBJ2-1; no reliable D call. V was clipped by 6 bases and J by 6 bases, with 13 bases between them. The CDR3 covers 13 residues. The germline V gene encodes CDR1 SGHRS and CDR2 YFSETQ. The CDR3 coding sequence is TGCGCCAGCACGCCGCTAGTGGGCAATGAGCAGTTCTTC. It encodes CASTPLVGNEQFF.

The CDR3 spells CSARWRETQYF. The CDR3 DNA follows: TGCAGTGCTAGATGGAGAGAGACCCAGTACTTC. The rearrangement joins TRBV20-1 to TRBJ2-5; no reliable D call. This CDR3 comprises 11 residues. Between the trimmed V and J ends, which lost 2 bases and 4 bases, there was a span of 5 bases. In germline, CDR1 is DFQATT, CDR2 SNEGSKA (reference sequence).

This rearrangement joins TRBV19 to TRBJ1-2; unclear D gene. The V gene lost 5 bases and the J gene lost 4 bases, with 5 bases spanning the gap. Germline CDR1 is LNHDA and CDR2 is SQIVND (reference sequence). The CDR3 has 11 residues. The CDR3 is CASSGGYGYTF. Written as DNA, the CDR3 is TGTGCCAGTAGTGGCGGCTATGGCTACACCTTC.

A remark on this clone: The junction and the germline gene differ at one end; a read error may be behind it. The rearrangement joins TRBV5-6 to TRBJ1-3, with D tentatively TRBD1 (5 bases). CDR1 is SGHDT and CDR2 is YYEEEE in the germline V gene. This CDR3 region has 13 residues. The CDR3 nucleotides read TGTGCCAGCAGTTTGGGGCCCCGAGGCACCATATATTTT. Protein sequence: CASSLGPRGTIYF.

V usage is TRBV6-6 and J usage is TRBJ2-1; D call uncertain. V was shortened by 2 bases and J by 6 bases, with 11 bases between the two germline ends. Germline CDR1 and CDR2: MNHNY and SVGAGI (reference sequence). The length of the CDR3 is 14 residues. CDR3 loop: CASSYGLQPNEQFF. The CDR3 nucleotides read TGTGCCAGCAGTTACGGCTTGCAGCCCAATGAGCAGTTCTTC.

J is TRBJ2-1 and V is TRBV5-1, with D uncertain. V was shortened by 3 bases and J by 2 bases, with 12 bases between the two germline ends. Germline V lookup: CDR1 SGHRS, CDR2 YFSETQ. The CDR3 has 15 residues. CDR3 sequence: CASSSHSEPYNEQFF. The CDR3 coding sequence is TGCGCCAGCAGCTCACACAGCGAGCCCTACAATGAGCAGTTCTTC.

In this sample, this clone turned up once. The chain employs TRBV30 and TRBJ1-6; 9 bases align to TRBD1. The trim removed 2 bases at V and 4 bases at J, leaving 6 bases unmatched. This CDR3 is 16 amino acids long. Germline CDR1 GTSNPN, CDR2 SVGIG (reference sequence). The CDR3 loop reads CAWSPGTGRYNSPLHF. CDR3 sequence (DNA): TGTGCCTGGAGTCCCGGGACAGGGAGGTATAATTCACCCCTCCACTTT.

V is TRBV2 and J is TRBJ1-3; possibly TRBD1 for D (5 bases). This CDR3 has 18 residues. Per the germline V gene, CDR1 is SNHLY and CDR2 is FYNNEI. Trimming removed 0 bases from V and 0 bases from J, with 15 bases in between. CDR3 amino acids: CASSEAYTRDSSGNTIYF. The DNA for the CDR3 is TGTGCCAGCAGTGAAGCCTATACTAGGGACTCCTCTGGAAACACCATATATTTT.

The rearrangement joins TRBV4-1 to TRBJ1-2; a possible D gene is TRBD1 (5 bases). The CDR3 sequence is 16 residues long. Trimming left V 2 bases short and J 2 bases short, with 15 bases between. Germline assignment: CDR1 MGHRA and CDR2 YSYEKL. The CDR3 DNA sequence: TGCGCCAGCAGCCAACCCAGTCGGGGCAGAAACTATGGCTACACCTTC. It codes for CASSQPSRGRNYGYTF.

The chain is built from TRBV6-5 and TRBJ2-1, with D uncertain. The CDR3 totals 15 residues. Germline-derived CDR1 and CDR2 are MNHEY and SVGAGI. Trimming pared 0 bases from V and 4 bases from J, leaving 10 bases between. The CDR3 DNA sequence: TGTGCCAGCAGTTACTCGACGGCTACTTACAATGAGCAGTTCTTC. This encodes CASSYSTATYNEQFF.

J is TRBJ2-5 and V is TRBV7-2; 11 bases map to TRBD2. Germline V gives CDR1 SGHTA, CDR2 FQGNSA. The CDR3 is 16 residues long. V lost 1 base to trimming and J lost 3 bases; unmatched junction nucleotides: 4. For the CDR3, the DNA is TGTGCCAGCAGCTTAGATGGTAGCGGGGGGGAAGAGACCCAGTACTTC. Its protein product is CASSLDGSGGEETQYF.

The rearrangement uses TRBV28 and TRBJ2-2, with TRBD1 matching 10 bases. The germline V gene encodes CDR1 MDHEN and CDR2 SYDVKM. The CDR3 length is 14 residues. V gave up 6 bases and J gave up 6 bases; unmatched junction bases: 4. CDR3 loop: CASRRQGAAGELFF. DNA of the CDR3: TGTGCCAGCAGGCGACAGGGGGCCGCCGGGGAGCTGTTTTTT.